These T cell receptor beta chains were read from a single sample in a study of blood T cell repertoires in COVID-19. Clones were read by immunoSEQ multiplex PCR, and TCRdb kept only the in-frame ones, dropping some. Found here are 100,000 to 150,000 clones, around 76% of them singletons; the top ten hold approximately 5.7%. Material for sequencing was peripheral blood. The receptor source for this set is a man in his 60s with acute or convalescent COVID-19. CDR3s include the opening cysteine and the closing phenylalanine or tryptophan. A D gene is named only where the DNA matches it firmly. Expanded clones get a size class; other rows say once, few or many, or leave the size out.

TRBD1	15	TRBV19	-	TRBJ1-2	TGTGCCAGTAGTGACCGACAGGGACAGGCGTATGGCTACACCTTC	CASSDRQGQAYGYTF
-	16	TRBV5-8	-	TRBJ2-2	TGTGCCAGCAGTCTGATAGGACACTTAAACACCGGGGAGCTGTTTTTT	CASSLIGHLNTGELFF
TRBD1	13	TRBV6-5	few	TRBJ1-1	TGTGCCAGCAGCGACGGGACAGGGAGAGAAGCTTTCTTT	CASSDGTGREAFF
-	13	TRBV5-6	few	TRBJ2-6	TGTGCCAGCAGCTCGGCGGGTTTGAACGTCCTGACTTTC	CASSSAGLNVLTF
-	13	TRBV15	-	TRBJ1-2	TGTGCCACCAGCAGAGATCCGAGCTATGGCTACACCTTC	CATSRDPSYGYTF
TRBD2	15	TRBV7-9	-	TRBJ2-5	TGTGCCAGCAGCTTTACTAGCGGGAGGGGAGAGACCCAGTACTTC	CASSFTSGRGETQYF
-	14	TRBV11-3	-	TRBJ1-1	TGTGCCAGCAGGTCCCGCTTAACGGACACTGAAGCTTTCTTT	CASRSRLTDTEAFF
TRBD1	15	TRBV5-1	once	TRBJ2-7	TGCGCCAGCACCGATTCCGGGACAGGGCCCCACGAGCAGTACTTC	CASTDSGTGPHEQYF
-	14	TRBV18	-	TRBJ2-7	TGTGCCAGCTCACCAGGGGGGAGCTCCTACGAGCAGTACTTC	CASSPGGSSYEQYF
-	12	TRBV30	few	TRBJ1-2	TGTGCCTGGAGTCCTAAGAACTATGGCTACACCTTC	CAWSPKNYGYTF